A selection of T cell receptor beta chains follows, all from one sample in a study of cytomegalovirus exposure and HLA in healthy donors. The repertoire was sequenced with immunoSEQ multiplex PCR; TCRdb's copy has only in-frame clones and lacks some. In the table there are approximately 140,000 clones, around 73% of which are singletons. The source material was PBMCs. These receptors were obtained from a human donor in good health. CDR3s include the opening cysteine and the closing phenylalanine or tryptophan. The D gene is left open where the match is weak. Clone size appears in some rows only: once, few, many, or a class for an expanded clone.

TRBV4-2	.	.	TRBJ1-1	CASSQERTTFRGTEAFF	TGTGCCAGCAGCCAAGAGCGGACCACCTTCCGGGGGACTGAAGCTTTTTTT
TRBV7-9	.	.	TRBJ1-6	CASSLDDRINSPLHF	TGTGCCAGCAGCTTAGACGACAGGATAAATTCACCCCTCCACTTT
TRBV28	.	.	TRBJ2-1	CASSTSSHSVLSEQFF	TGTGCCAGCAGTACCTCTTCTCATTCCGTCCTAAGCGAGCAGTTCTTC
TRBV9	.	.	TRBJ2-1	CASSVEEGEQFF	TGTGCCAGCAGCGTAGAAGAGGGTGAGCAGTTCTTC
TRBV5-6	.	.	TRBJ1-1	CASSLQGVITEAFF	TGTGCCAGCAGCTTACAGGGAGTCATAACTGAAGCTTTCTTT
TRBV5-8	TRBD1	.	TRBJ1-1	CASSPTGGFTEAFF	TGTGCCAGCAGCCCGACAGGGGGGTTCACTGAAGCTTTCTTT
TRBV6-1	.	once	TRBJ1-1	CASSETEGGHTEAFF	TGTGCCAGCAGTGAAACGGAAGGCGGGCACACTGAAGCTTTCTTT
TRBV20-1	.	few	TRBJ1-1	CSARETFEAFF	TGCAGTGCTCGAGAGACATTCGAAGCTTTCTTT
TRBV7-2	.	.	TRBJ2-7	CASSLVGTQTYEQYF	TGTGCCAGCAGCTTAGTTGGGACACAGACCTACGAGCAGTACTTC
TRBV11-3	.	.	TRBJ2-5	CASSLDNQETQYF	TGTGCCAGCAGCTTGGACAACCAAGAGACCCAGTACTTC
TRBV19	.	.	TRBJ2-2	CASSIEGPQGRGKGTGELFF	TGTGCCAGTAGTATAGAGGGCCCACAGGGTCGGGGAAAAGGCACCGGGGAGCTGTTTTTT
TRBV14	.	.	TRBJ2-6	CASSQEDRANVLTF	TGTGCCAGCAGCCAAGAGGACAGGGCCAACGTCCTGACTTTC
TRBV6-5	.	.	TRBJ2-3	CASSSGVLDTQYF	TGTGCCAGCAGCTCAGGTGTATTAGATACGCAGTATTTT
TRBV19	.	.	TRBJ2-3	CASSIEATGRSRTDTQYF	TGTGCCAGTAGTATAGAAGCCACGGGAAGGTCTCGCACAGATACGCAGTATTTT
TRBV10-3	.	.	TRBJ2-6	CAISDSLSGANVLTF	TGTGCCATCAGTGATAGTCTATCTGGGGCCAACGTCCTGACTTTC
TRBV27	TRBD1	.	TRBJ2-2	CASRYRGSTGELFF	TGTGCCAGCAGATACAGGGGTTCCACCGGGGAGCTGTTTTTT
TRBV7-8	.	.	TRBJ2-7	CASSFGAYEQYF	TGTGCCAGCAGCTTTGGAGCCTACGAGCAGTACTTC
TRBV30	TRBD1	.	TRBJ2-2	CALGRTGANTGELFF	TGTGCCTTAGGTAGGACAGGGGCGAACACCGGGGAGCTGTTTTTT
TRBV27	.	once	TRBJ1-1	CASSLVGGGRGGTEAFF	TGTGCCAGCAGTTTAGTCGGCGGGGGCCGAGGTGGGACTGAAGCTTTCTTT
TRBV4-2	TRBD1	.	TRBJ1-2	CASSPGQGEYGYTF	TGTGCCAGCAGTCCCGGACAGGGGGAATATGGCTACACCTTC